This entry lists 12 T cell receptor beta chains sequenced from one sample in a study of post-analysis software for immune sequencing data (dated by TCRdb to the mid-2010s). Library generation was performed with PCR. The instrument was an Illumina HiSeq 2500. To reduce PCR and sequencing biases, unique molecular identifiers were incorporated into the TCR beta cDNA libraries. The public reads were quality trimmed at Q25 with fastp and then assembled into clones with MiXCR by TCRdb, keeping productive beta chains. Every distinct CDR3 protein forms one entry, paired with its most common genes and DNA. This sample lists about 820,000 distinct CDR3 sequences; 53% were detected once. Approximately 4.5% of the sample belongs to the ten largest clones. The paper as a whole reports these results and caveats: Roughly 5 TRBV segments, including TRBV5-6, TRBV5-1 and TRBV20-1, were significantly more frequent in patients than controls.

The antigens these receptors bind are not known. The specimen sequenced was blood. The receptors derive from a girl aged 5-17 years with multiple sclerosis.

V is TRBV6-1 and J is TRBJ1-1; 8 bases line up with TRBD1. Germline V gene data show CDR1 as MNHNS and CDR2 as SASEGT. The CDR3 is 15 residues long. V gave up 5 bases and J gave up 3 bases; unmatched junction bases: 8. The CDR3 protein is CASSPRTGRYTEAFF. The CDR3 region has the DNA TGTGCCAGCAGTCCCAGGACAGGGAGGTACACTGAAGCTTTCTTT.

The genes are TRBV20-1 and TRBJ2-3; D uncertain. Germline assignment: CDR1 DFQATT and CDR2 SNEGSKA (reference sequence). This CDR3 contains 15 residues. Trimming removed 1 base at V and 2 bases at J, with 13 bases between. CDR3 nucleotide sequence: TGCAGTGCTAGAGCGCGGACCCCCTTCACAGATACGCAGTATTTT. It translates to CSARARTPFTDTQYF.

V is TRBV7-9 and J is TRBJ2-7; D not resolved. The V gene's germline CDR1 is SEHNR and CDR2 FQNEAQ (reference sequence). The CDR3 has 13 residues. The V and J ends lost 5 bases and 3 bases respectively, with 11 bases between them. The CDR3 protein is CASSVPESYEQYF. CDR3 in DNA: TGTGCCAGCAGCGTTCCGGAAAGCTACGAGCAGTACTTC. Full variable domain (remainder filled in from reference TRBV7-9 and TRBJ2-7): DTGVSQNPRHKITKRGQNVTFRCDPISEHNRLYWYRQTLGQGPEFLTYFQNEAQLEKSRLLSDRFSAERPKGSFSTLEIQRTEQGDSAMYLCASSVPESYEQYFGPGTRLTVT.

V and J are TRBV25-1 and TRBJ2-7, with 9 bases that match TRBD2. The germline gives CDR1 MGHDK, CDR2 SYGVNS. With V trimmed by 2 bases and J by 2 bases, 4 bases remained unmatched. This CDR3 is built from 15 residues. The chain's CDR3 is CASSERAGGPYEQYF. CDR3 nucleotides: TGTGCCAGCAGTGAAAGAGCGGGAGGCCCCTACGAGCAGTACTTC.

This chain links TRBV29-1 with TRBJ2-1; TRBD1 matches at 7 bases. The germline CDR1 and CDR2 sequences are SQVTM and ANQGSEA. This CDR3 has 16 residues. V dropped 0 bases and J dropped 1; count of bases not matched to a gene: 6. In nucleotides, the CDR3 is TGCAGCGTTGAAGATCTTGCAGGGGGATCCTACAATGAGCAGTTCTTC. Translation: CSVEDLAGGSYNEQFF.

The rearrangement links TRBV15 to TRBJ2-7; a possible D gene is TRBD1 (5 bases). The CDR3 extends over 14 amino acids. V lost 0 bases to trimming and J lost 3 bases, with 9 bases between them. Per the germline V gene, CDR1 is LNHNV and CDR2 is YYDKDF (reference sequence). In nucleotides, the CDR3 is TGTGCCACCAGCAGAGATCAGGGAATCTACGAGCAGTACTTC. Protein product: CATSRDQGIYEQYF. Based on the CDR3 plus reference TRBV15 and TRBJ2-7, the full variable domain is DAMVIQNPRYQVTQFGKPVTLSCSQTLNHNVMYWYQQKSSQAPKLLFHYYDKDFNNEADTPDNFQSRRPNTSFCFLDIRSPGLGDTAMYLCATSRDQGIYEQYFGPGTRLTVT.

The chain is built from TRBV29-1 and TRBJ2-3; D is unclear. The CDR3 consists of 12 residues. Trimming left V 4 bases short and J 6 bases short, with 11 bases between. Germline V CDR1 and CDR2: SQVTM, ANQGSEA. CDR3: CSVGIRRDTQYF. CDR3 coding DNA: TGCAGCGTTGGTATCCGACGGGATACGCAGTATTTT.

The V gene is TRBV6-5, the J gene TRBJ2-1; D is possibly TRBD1 or TRBD2 (5 bases each). V was cut by 6 bases and J by 5 bases, with 11 bases left in between. The CDR3 is made up of 13 amino acids. The germline V gene has CDR1 MNHEY and CDR2 SVGAGI. The CDR3, as DNA: TGTGCCAGCAGGGGGGAGTGGCACAATGAGCAGTTCTTC. Translating gives CASRGEWHNEQFF.

The chain employs TRBV11-3 and TRBJ2-1; D gene uncertain. The germline V and J ends were trimmed by 0 bases and 10 bases, with 13 bases remaining between them. The CDR3 covers 14 residues. Germline V CDR1 and CDR2: SGHNT, YENEEA. The DNA for the CDR3 is TGTGCCAGCAGCTTAGATTTTGGGCTTTACGAGCAGTTCTTC. Translated, it gives CASSLDFGLYEQFF.

V is TRBV12-3 or TRBV12-4 and J is TRBJ2-7, with TRBD1 matching 11 bases. V gave up 6 bases and J gave up 5 bases; unmatched junction bases: 9. The CDR3 has 15 residues. CDR3 loop: CASRRTGGAFDEQYF. In DNA, the CDR3 is TGTGCCAGCAGAAGGACAGGGGGCGCATTCGACGAGCAGTACTTC.

This clonotype appeared a few times. The rearrangement uses TRBV29-1 and TRBJ2-5; D unclear. The germline V gene has CDR1 SQVTM and CDR2 ANQGSEA. Trimming pared 2 bases from V and 1 base from J, leaving 11 bases between. The CDR3 extends over 14 amino acids. The CDR3 DNA reads as TGCAGCGTTGAACGAATGGGCAGCCAAGAGACCCAGTACTTC. It specifies CSVERMGSQETQYF.

This rearrangement joins TRBV20-1 to TRBJ2-1, with 10 bases that match TRBD2. CDR3 length equals 17 residues. V lost 5 bases, J lost 1 base, and 11 bases stayed unmatched. Germline V gives CDR1 DFQATT, CDR2 SNEGSKA (reference sequence). The CDR3 loop is CSAVGGASGSSYNEQFF. The CDR3 DNA sequence: TGCAGTGCTGTAGGGGGGGCTAGCGGGAGTTCCTACAATGAGCAGTTCTTC.